One sample yielded the 3 T cell receptor beta chains listed below, sequenced in a study of blood T cell repertoires in COVID-19 (dated by TCRdb to the early 2020s). Preparation of the library involved the immunoSEQ multiplex PCR assay. The clones in this table, taken by TCRdb from immuneACCESS, are in-frame only. Not every clone is retained; where verified, under half of the shortfall comes from an unresolved V gene, and the cause of the rest is unknown. The table for this sample lists about 360,000 clones; 80% to 90% of them were counted only once. In total, the top ten clones hold approximately 1.2% of the sample. Sequenced sample: PBMCs or T cells enriched from blood (not recorded which). The receptors stem from a man aged 30 to 39 who had recovered from COVID-19.

The rearrangement links TRBV30 to TRBJ2-3; no clear D gene. The V end was cut by 2 bases, the J end by 0 bases, with 18 bases between. In germline, CDR1 is GTSNPN, CDR2 SVGIG (reference sequence). The CDR3 consists of 17 residues. CDR3 loop: CAWSNRRGTFSTDTQYF. In DNA form, the CDR3 reads TGTGCCTGGAGTAACCGCCGAGGCACTTTTAGCACAGATACGCAGTATTTT.

This clone was seen at least ten times. This chain links TRBV7-6 with TRBJ1-1; 9 bases match TRBD1. Germline lookup yields CDR1 SGHVS and CDR2 FNYEAQ. J lost 2 bases, V lost 5 bases, and 6 bases had no gene match. The CDR3 runs 15 residues. The CDR3 sequence is CASSPSTGGNTEAFF. The CDR3, as DNA: TGTGCCAGCAGCCCATCGACAGGGGGTAACACTGAAGCTTTCTTT.

The chain uses TRBV11-2 and TRBJ1-6, with D possibly TRBD1 on 6 matching bases. With 7 bases removed from V and 7 bases from J, the gap between germline ends came to 20 bases. The length of the CDR3 is 16 residues. Germline-derived CDR1 and CDR2 are SGHAT and FQNNGV. The CDR3 reads CASNQIGQQANSPLHF. The CDR3 DNA reads TGTGCCAGCAACCAGATAGGACAGCAGGCGAATTCACCCCTCCACTTT.